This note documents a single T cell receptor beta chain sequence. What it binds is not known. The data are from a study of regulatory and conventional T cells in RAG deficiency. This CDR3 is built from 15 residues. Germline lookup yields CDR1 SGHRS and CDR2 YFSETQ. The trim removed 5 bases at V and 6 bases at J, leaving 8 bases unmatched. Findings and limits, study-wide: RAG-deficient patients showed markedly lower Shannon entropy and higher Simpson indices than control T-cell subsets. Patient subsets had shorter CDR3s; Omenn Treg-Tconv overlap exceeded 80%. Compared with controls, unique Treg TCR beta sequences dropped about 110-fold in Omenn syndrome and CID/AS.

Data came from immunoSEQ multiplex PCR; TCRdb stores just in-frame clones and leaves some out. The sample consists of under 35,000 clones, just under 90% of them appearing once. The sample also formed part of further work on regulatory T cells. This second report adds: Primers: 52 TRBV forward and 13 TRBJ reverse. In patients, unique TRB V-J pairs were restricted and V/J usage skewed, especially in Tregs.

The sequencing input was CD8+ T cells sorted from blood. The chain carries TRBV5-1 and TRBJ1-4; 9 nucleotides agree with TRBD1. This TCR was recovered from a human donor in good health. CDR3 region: CASSYTGGSDEKLFF. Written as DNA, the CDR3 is TGCGCCAGCAGTTATACAGGGGGCTCAGATGAAAAACTGTTTTTT.